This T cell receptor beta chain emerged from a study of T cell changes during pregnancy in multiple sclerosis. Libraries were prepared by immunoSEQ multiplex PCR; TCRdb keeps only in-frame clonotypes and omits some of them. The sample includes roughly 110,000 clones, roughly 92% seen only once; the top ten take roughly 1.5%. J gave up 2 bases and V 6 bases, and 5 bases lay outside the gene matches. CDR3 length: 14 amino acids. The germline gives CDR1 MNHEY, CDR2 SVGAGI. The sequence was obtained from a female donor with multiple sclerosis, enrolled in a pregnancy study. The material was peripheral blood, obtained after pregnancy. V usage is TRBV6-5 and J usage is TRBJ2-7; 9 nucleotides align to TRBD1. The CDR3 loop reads CASSHRQGAYEQYF. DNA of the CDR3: TGTGCCAGCAGCCACAGACAGGGGGCCTACGAGCAGTACTTC.